This T cell receptor beta chain was retrieved from a study of blood T cell repertoires in COVID-19. Study background: The origin of the acute and convalescent COVID-19 samples was the United States, Italy and Spain.

Per the authors' pipeline: How many nucleated cells were present was estimated from reference gene primer amplification. Produced via immunoSEQ multiplex PCR; TCRdb's table is partial and in-frame only. V, J and clone size are those of that table, while D and trimming were read from the DNA. The sample includes fewer than 200,000 clones, roughly 80% of them seen just once. Recruits, aged roughly 18 to 100 years, lived in roughly 22 US areas. Grouping used clinical history reported by participants in a survey and questionnaire. Germline CDR1 is SGHRS and CDR2 is YFSETQ. V gave up 5 bases and J gave up 1 base; unmatched junction bases: 4. The CDR3 spans 14 residues.

The material sequenced was PBMCs or T cells enriched from blood (not recorded which). The TCR originated in a woman aged 45-60 years who had recovered from COVID-19. V gene TRBV5-1 combines with J gene TRBJ2-3; 7 positions match TRBD2. CDR3 bases: TGCGCCAGCAGACTAGCGCAGGGCACAGATACGCAGTATTTT. Translation: CASRLAQGTDTQYF. Combining the CDR3 with reference TRBV5-1 and TRBJ2-3 gives the whole variable domain KAGVTQTPRYLIKTRGQQVTLSCSPISGHRSVSWYQQTPGQGLQFLFEYFSETQRNKGNFPGRFSGRQFSNSRSEMNVSTLELGDSALYLCASRLAQGTDTQYFGPGTRLTVL.